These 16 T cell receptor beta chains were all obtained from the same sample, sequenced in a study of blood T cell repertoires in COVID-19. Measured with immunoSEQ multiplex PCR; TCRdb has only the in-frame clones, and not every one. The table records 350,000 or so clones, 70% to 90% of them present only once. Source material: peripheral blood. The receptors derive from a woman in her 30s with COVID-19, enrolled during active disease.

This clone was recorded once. CDR3 nucleotides: TGTGCCAGCAGCGCCGCTCTAGCGGGAGCAGAGACCCAGTACTTC. It encodes CASSAALAGAETQYF. The chain employs TRBV25-1 and TRBJ2-5; TRBD2 matches 10 bases. The V gene end was trimmed by 6 bases and the J gene end by 4 bases; junction bases not matched to a gene: 8. The CDR3 has 15 amino acids. Germline CDR1 reads MGHDK; CDR2 reads SYGVNS. Together with reference TRBV25-1 and TRBJ2-5, the CDR3 gives the full variable domain: EADIYQTPRYLVIGTGKKITLECSQTMGHDKMYWYQQDPGMELHLIHYSYGVNSTEKGDLSSESTVSRIRTEHFPLTLESARPSHTSQYLCASSAALAGAETQYFGPGTRLLVL.

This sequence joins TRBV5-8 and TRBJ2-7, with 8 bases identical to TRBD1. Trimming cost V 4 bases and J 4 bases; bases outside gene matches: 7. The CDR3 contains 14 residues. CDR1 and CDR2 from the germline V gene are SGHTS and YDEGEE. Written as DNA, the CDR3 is TGTGCCAGCAGCGCGGGACAGGAGGGATACGAGCAGTACTTC. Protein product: CASSAGQEGYEQYF.

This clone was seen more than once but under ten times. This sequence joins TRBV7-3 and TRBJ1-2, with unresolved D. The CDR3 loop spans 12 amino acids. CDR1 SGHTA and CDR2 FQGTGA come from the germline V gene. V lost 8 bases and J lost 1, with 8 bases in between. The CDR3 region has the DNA TGTGCCAGCTCCGCGGATAACTATGGCTACACCTTC. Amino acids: CASSADNYGYTF.

In DNA, the CDR3 is TGTGCCTCCATGCGAGGAGCCCCCACAGATACGCAGTATTTT. Its translation: CASMRGAPTDTQYF. V is TRBV30 and J is TRBJ2-3; unclear D gene. The germline V and J ends were trimmed by 7 bases and 2 bases, with 16 bases remaining between them. The CDR3 runs to 14 residues. Germline V gene lookup returns CDR1 GTSNPN and CDR2 SVGIG (reference sequence).

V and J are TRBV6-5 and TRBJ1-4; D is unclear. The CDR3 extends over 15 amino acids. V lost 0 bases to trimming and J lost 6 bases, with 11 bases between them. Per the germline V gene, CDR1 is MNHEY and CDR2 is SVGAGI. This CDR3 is CASSYSRGFDEKLFF. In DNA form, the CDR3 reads TGTGCCAGCAGTTACTCTCGGGGTTTCGATGAAAAACTGTTTTTT.

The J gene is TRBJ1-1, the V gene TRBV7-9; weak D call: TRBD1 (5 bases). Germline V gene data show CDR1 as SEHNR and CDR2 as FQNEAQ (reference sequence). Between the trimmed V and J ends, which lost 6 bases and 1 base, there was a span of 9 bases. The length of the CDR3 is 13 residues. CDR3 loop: CASRSTGNTEAFF. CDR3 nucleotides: TGTGCCAGCAGATCAACAGGGAACACTGAAGCTTTCTTT.

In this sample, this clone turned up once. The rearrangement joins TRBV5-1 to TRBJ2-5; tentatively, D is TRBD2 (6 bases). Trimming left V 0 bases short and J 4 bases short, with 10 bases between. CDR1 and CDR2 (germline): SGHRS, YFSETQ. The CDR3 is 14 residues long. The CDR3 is CASSLARRGETQYF. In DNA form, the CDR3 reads TGCGCCAGCAGCTTGGCCAGGAGGGGAGAGACCCAGTACTTC.

CDR3 residues: CASSDSGSGRALNEQFF. The CDR3 nucleotides read TGTGCCAGCAGTGACTCGGGGAGTGGGAGGGCCCTCAATGAGCAGTTCTTC. The chain has TRBV6-4 and TRBJ2-1, with 7 bases that match TRBD2. After removal of 0 bases from V and 6 bases from J, the junction contained 11 bases not matched to a gene. CDR1 and CDR2 from the germline V gene are MRHNA and SNTAGT. The CDR3 sequence is 17 residues long.

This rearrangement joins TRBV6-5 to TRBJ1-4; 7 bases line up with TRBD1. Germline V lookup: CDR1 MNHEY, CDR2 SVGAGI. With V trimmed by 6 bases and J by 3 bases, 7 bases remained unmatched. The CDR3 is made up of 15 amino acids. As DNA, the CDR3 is TGTGCCAGCAGCGCCAGGGACAGATCTAATGAAAAACTGTTTTTT. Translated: CASSARDRSNEKLFF.

CDR3: CAWSLSYEQYF. DNA of the CDR3: TGTGCCTGGAGCCTCTCCTACGAGCAGTACTTC. The chain links TRBV30 to TRBJ2-7, with D unclear. V lost 3 bases, J lost 0 bases, and 3 bases lay in between. The CDR3 runs to 11 residues. The germline gives CDR1 GTSNPN, CDR2 SVGIG (reference sequence).

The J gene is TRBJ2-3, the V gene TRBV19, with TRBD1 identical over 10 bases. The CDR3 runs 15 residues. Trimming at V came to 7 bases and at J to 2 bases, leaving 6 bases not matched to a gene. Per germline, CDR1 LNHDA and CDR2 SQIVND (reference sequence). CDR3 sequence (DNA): TGTGCCAGTACCGCGGGACAGGGGCACACAGATACGCAGTATTTT. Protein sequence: CASTAGQGHTDTQYF.

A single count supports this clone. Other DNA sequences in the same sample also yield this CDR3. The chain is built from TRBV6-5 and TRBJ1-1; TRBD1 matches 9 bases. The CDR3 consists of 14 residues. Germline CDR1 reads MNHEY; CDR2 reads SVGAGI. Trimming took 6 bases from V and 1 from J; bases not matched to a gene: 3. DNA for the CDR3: TGTGCCAGCAGCCTACAGGGGGCGAACACTGAAGCTTTCTTT. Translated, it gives CASSLQGANTEAFF.

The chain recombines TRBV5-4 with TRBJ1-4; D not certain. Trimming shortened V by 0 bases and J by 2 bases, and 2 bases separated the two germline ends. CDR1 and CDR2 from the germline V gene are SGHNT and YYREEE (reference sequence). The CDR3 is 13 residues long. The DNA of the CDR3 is TGTGCCAGCAGCTTGGCGACTAATGAAAAACTGTTTTTT. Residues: CASSLATNEKLFF.

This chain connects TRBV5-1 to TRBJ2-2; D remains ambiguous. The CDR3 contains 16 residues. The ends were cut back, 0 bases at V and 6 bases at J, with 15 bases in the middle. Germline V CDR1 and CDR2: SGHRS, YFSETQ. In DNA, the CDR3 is TGCGCCAGCAGCTTGGCGCTTGGCCAGGTGCCCGGGGAGCTGTTTTTT. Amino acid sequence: CASSLALGQVPGELFF.

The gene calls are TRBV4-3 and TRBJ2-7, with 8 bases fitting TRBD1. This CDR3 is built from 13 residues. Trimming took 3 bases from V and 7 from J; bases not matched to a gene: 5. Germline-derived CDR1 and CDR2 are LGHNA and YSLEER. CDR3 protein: CASSHQDRVEQYF. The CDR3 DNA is TGCGCCAGCAGCCACCAGGACAGGGTAGAGCAGTACTTC.

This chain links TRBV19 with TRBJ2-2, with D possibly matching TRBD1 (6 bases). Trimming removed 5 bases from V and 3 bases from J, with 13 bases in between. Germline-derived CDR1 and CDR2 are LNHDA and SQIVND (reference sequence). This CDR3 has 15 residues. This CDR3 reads CASSPPWTDTGELFF. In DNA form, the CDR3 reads TGTGCCAGTAGTCCCCCTTGGACAGACACCGGGGAGCTGTTTTTT.